The entry that follows covers one TCR beta chain sequence. The sample belongs to a study of blood T cell repertoires in COVID-19. Study overall: The United States, Italy and Spain were the sources of the acute and convalescent COVID-19 samples. T cells, B-cell-depleted T cells, or PBMCs supplied cDNA or gDNA.

In the authors' workflow: Researchers report that nucleated cell counts were estimated from reference gene primer amplification. This table comes from immunoSEQ multiplex PCR, and its TCRdb copy is limited to in-frame clones, with some not included. V and J calls and clone size are copied from that table; D and trimming were computed from the DNA. The sample lists some 150,000 clones; 80% to 90% were seen once. Sequencing used peripheral blood. The origin of this receptor is a woman aged 45-65 years with acute or convalescent COVID-19.

DNA of the CDR3: TGCAGCGTTAGACTAGCGGAGGGGTACTACGAGCAGTACTTC. Protein: CSVRLAEGYYEQYF. This chain connects TRBV29-1 to TRBJ2-7, with 9 bases fitting TRBD2. From germline, CDR1 is SQVTM and CDR2 ANQGSEA. The CDR3 runs 14 residues. V gave up 5 bases and J gave up 3 bases; unmatched junction bases: 8.